The 5 T cell receptor beta chains in this list originate from one sample, sequenced in a study of blood T cell repertoires in COVID-19. Using immunoSEQ multiplex PCR, the repertoire was profiled, and TCRdb retains in-frame clones only, with some absent. Of about 67,000 clones listed, approximately 88% were seen once; the top ten hold around a fifth. Specimen: peripheral blood. The receptors stem from an elderly woman with acute or convalescent COVID-19.

Points on this clone: Its ends do not fully match the called genes, so a read error is possible. The chain is built from TRBV28 and TRBJ2-5, with 13 bases identical to TRBD2. There are 15 residues in the CDR3. Looked up from germline, CDR1 is MDHEN and CDR2 is SYDVKM. CDR3 DNA sequence: TGTGCCAGCAGTATGGAGGGACTAGCGGGGCCAAGAAGGGACTTC. Translating gives CASSMEGLAGPRRDF.

V usage is TRBV3-1 (or the pseudogene TRBV3-2) and J usage is TRBJ2-5, with D possibly matching TRBD2 (6 bases). Germline CDR1 LGHDT, CDR2 YNNKEL (reference sequence). V shed 4 bases and J shed 1 base, with 10 bases lying between them. The CDR3 runs to 14 residues. DNA for the CDR3: TGTGCCAGCAGCCTCAGCGGGTCCCAAGAGACCCAGTACTTC. Its protein is CASSLSGSQETQYF.

This clone turned up a few times. V usage is TRBV19 and J usage is TRBJ1-3; D is uncertain. The V gene's germline CDR1 is LNHDA and CDR2 SQIVND (reference sequence). The CDR3 spans 15 residues. The V end was cut by 4 bases, the J end by 3 bases, with 13 bases between. The CDR3 sequence: CASSKPARHGNTIYF. CDR3 bases: TGTGCCAGTAGTAAGCCTGCGCGACATGGAAACACCATATATTTT.

The genes are TRBV7-3 and TRBJ2-1; TRBD2 is a possible D gene (5 bases). CDR3 length equals 15 residues. V was pared by 0 bases and J by 8 bases, with 14 bases between. The germline CDR1 and CDR2 sequences are SGHTA and FQGTGA. The CDR3 reads CASSLTPYGGHEQFF. The CDR3 coding sequence is TGTGCCAGCAGCTTAACGCCTTACGGCGGGCATGAGCAGTTCTTC.

This clone qualifies as medium-sized. The same CDR3 arises from other DNA sequences in this sample as well. This chain joins TRBV10-3 and TRBJ1-2; possibly TRBD1 for D (6 bases). CDR1 is ENHRY and CDR2 is SYGVKD in the germline V gene. CDR3 length equals 14 residues. The ends were cut back, 6 bases at V and 4 bases at J, with 15 bases in the middle. CDR3 bases: TGTGCCATCAGGGGGGAGGGGGGCTCCTATGGCTACACCTTC. Encoded protein: CAIRGEGGSYGYTF.